These 9 T cell receptor beta chains originate from one sample sequenced in a study of Ad26.COV2.S vaccination and SARS-CoV-2 variants. Regarding treatment: roughly 18 received Ad26.COV2.S at low or high dose, single or two shots; about five received placebo; per-sample allocation not given. Day 63 after the first injection of vaccine or placebo was the sampling time. The repertoire was sequenced with immunoSEQ multiplex PCR; TCRdb's copy has only in-frame clones and lacks some. The sample lists approximately 400,000 clones; 83% were seen once. The sample was peripheral blood, taken in a trial of Ad26.COV2.S vaccine versus placebo. The receptors derive from a person between 18 and 65 years old who received the Ad26.COV2.S COVID-19 vaccine or a placebo.

Only a few counts were recorded for this clone. The chain is built from TRBV4-1 and TRBJ1-2; D remains unclear. Germline V gene data show CDR1 as MGHRA and CDR2 as YSYEKL. V shed 7 bases and J shed 6 bases, with 21 bases lying between them. The CDR3 sequence is 15 residues long. The CDR3 is CASTQFSASFDGYTF. In nucleotides, the CDR3 is TGCGCCAGCACCCAGTTTAGCGCCTCTTTCGATGGCTACACCTTC.

V gene TRBV18 combines with J gene TRBJ1-1; D perhaps matches TRBD1 (6 bases). The CDR3 runs to 15 residues. The germline CDR1 and CDR2 sequences are KGHSH and LQKENI. The germline V and J ends were trimmed by 6 bases and 4 bases, with 18 bases remaining between them. The CDR3 spells CASSSVGAVGTEAFF. The CDR3 DNA follows: TGTGCCAGCTCTTCTGTGGGGGCAGTAGGCACTGAAGCTTTCTTT.

V and J are TRBV6-6 and TRBJ2-2, with D hard to call. Trimming removed 6 bases from V and 7 bases from J, with 15 bases in between. The CDR3 is 14 amino acids. Germline lookup yields CDR1 MNHNY and CDR2 SVGAGI (reference sequence). CDR3 DNA: TGTGCCAGCAGCCCCCTTAATCGGGTCGGGGAGCTGTTTTTT. It encodes CASSPLNRVGELFF.

V and J are TRBV10-3 and TRBJ2-7; 7 bases match TRBD1. The length of the CDR3 is 11 residues. CDR1 is ENHRY and CDR2 is SYGVKD in the germline V gene. V shed 10 bases and J 1 base; nucleotides not matched to a gene: 1. The CDR3 here is CATGQSYEQYF. The CDR3 nucleotides are TGTGCCACGGGACAGTCCTACGAGCAGTACTTC.

CDR3 in amino acids: CASSLASRGIGDTQYF. The CDR3 nucleotides are TGTGCCAGCAGCTTGGCGAGTAGAGGGATCGGAGATACGCAGTATTTT. The rearrangement joins TRBV5-4 to TRBJ2-3; perhaps TRBD2 as D (5 bases). This CDR3 is 16 amino acids long. The V gene's germline CDR1 is SGHNT and CDR2 YYREEE (reference sequence). Between the trimmed V and J ends, which lost 0 bases and 5 bases, there was a span of 16 bases.

V gene TRBV6-6 combines with J gene TRBJ1-1; D is uncertain. This CDR3 is built from 12 residues. Trimming stripped 6 bases from V and 3 bases from J, with 8 bases between. The germline V gene has CDR1 MNHNY and CDR2 SVGAGI (reference sequence). CDR3 DNA: TGTGCCAGCAGGGGAACGCACACTGAAGCTTTCTTT. Its protein product is CASRGTHTEAFF.

The rearrangement links TRBV27 to TRBJ2-3, with 7 bases aligning to TRBD2. Germline V CDR1 and CDR2: MNHEY, SMNVEV (reference sequence). The CDR3 covers 15 residues. V lost 11 bases and J lost 4; bases outside the gene matches: 15. CDR3: CASYRWAGRADTQYF. The DNA of the CDR3 is TGTGCCTCCTATCGGTGGGCGGGGAGGGCAGATACGCAGTATTTT.

The rearrangement uses TRBV11-2 and TRBJ1-1; perhaps TRBD1 as D (5 bases). V lost 0 bases and J 1 base, leaving 9 bases between the germline ends. This CDR3 has 15 residues. Germline-derived CDR1 and CDR2 are SGHAT and FQNNGV. This chain's CDR3 is CASSLDREWNTEAFF. The CDR3 nucleotides read TGTGCCAGCAGCTTAGACAGGGAGTGGAACACTGAAGCTTTCTTT.

The chain combines TRBV12-2 with TRBJ2-7; the table's D gene call, TRBD2, was not cross checked with the DNA. TRBV12-2 counts as a pseudogene. This CDR3 spans 16 amino acids. The CDR3 DNA reads as TGTGCAAGTCGCTCAACCACTAGCGGGAGGGTGGGCGAGCAGTACTTC. Its protein product is CASRSTTSGRVGEQYF.